This TCR beta chain comes out of a study of human T cells and chemical hapten exposure. From germline, CDR1 is MNHNY and CDR2 SVGAGI (reference sequence). CDR3 size: 11 residues. With respect to this clonotype: This may arise from a read error, as a much more abundant clone is one base away.

Time point reported: pre-sensitization, week 0. The treatment is: therapeutic diphenylcyclopropenone sensitization with weekly scalp DPC. TCRdb reprocessed the RACE reads with MiXCR, giving one entry per CDR3 protein. This table has some 330,000 distinct CDR3 sequences, approximately 5% appearing once. The origin of this receptor is a woman aged 18-35 years with alopecia areata. Some clones in this sample may be carry-over from other donors' samples. The sample here was whole blood, taken in connection with sensitization to the hapten diphenylcyclopropenone (DPC). The chain uses TRBV6-6 and TRBJ1-1; D gene uncertain. Here the CDR3 reads CASCYEPEAFF. The DNA of the CDR3 is TGTGCCAGCTGTTACGAACCTGAAGCTTTCTTT.